This paragraph reports one T cell receptor (beta chain). As yet, its antigen is unknown. The data belong to a study of identical twins' blood T cells. Overall study findings and caveats: Twins reportedly had markedly more similar V usage than unrelated donors, even among out-of-frame TCRbeta clonotypes. Shared CDR3 clonotype counts between two donors mainly tracked the product of their cloneset sizes, twins included.

CDR1 SQVTM and CDR2 ANQGSEA come from the germline V gene. J was trimmed by 0 bases and V by 6 bases; bases with no gene match: 4. There are 13 residues in the CDR3. MiXCR, applied by TCRdb to the 5' RACE reads, yields one record per CDR3 protein. The sample contains about 370,000 distinct CDR3 sequences, around 30% of which appear only once. The TCR sequence derives from a woman aged 18-55 years in good health. The chain recombines TRBV29-1 with TRBJ2-7; 8 nucleotides match TRBD1. Specimen: PBMCs. The CDR3 is CSVRQGSSYEQYF. The CDR3 bases are TGCAGCGTCAGACAGGGGAGCTCCTACGAGCAGTACTTC.